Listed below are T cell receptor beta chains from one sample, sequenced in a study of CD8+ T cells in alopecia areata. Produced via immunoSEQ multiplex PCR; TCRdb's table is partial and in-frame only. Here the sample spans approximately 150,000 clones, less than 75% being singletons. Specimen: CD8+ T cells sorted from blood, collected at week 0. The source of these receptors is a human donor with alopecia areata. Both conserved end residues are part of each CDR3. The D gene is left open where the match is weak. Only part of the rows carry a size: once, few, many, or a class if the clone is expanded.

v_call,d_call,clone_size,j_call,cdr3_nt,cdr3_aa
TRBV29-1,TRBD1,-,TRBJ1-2,TGCAGCGTCTCGAGGGGAGGGGGCCTTGGCTACACCTTC,CSVSRGGGLGYTF
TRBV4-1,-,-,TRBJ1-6,TGCGCCAGCAGCCAAGATGGAGGGAGCTTTAAACCCCTCCACTTT,CASSQDGGSFKPLHF
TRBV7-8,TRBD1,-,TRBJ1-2,TGTGCCAGCAGCTTCCCTGGACAGGCCTATGGCTACACCTTC,CASSFPGQAYGYTF
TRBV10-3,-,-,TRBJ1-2,TGTGCCATCAGTGGGGAGGACCTTAACTATGGCTACACCTTC,CAISGEDLNYGYTF
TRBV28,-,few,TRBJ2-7,TGTGCCAGCAGTTTGGTTGGCTACGAGCAGTACTTC,CASSLVGYEQYF
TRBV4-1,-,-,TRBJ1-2,TGCGCCAGCAGCCAAGGCCAGGGAGTCGACTATGGCTACACCTTC,CASSQGQGVDYGYTF
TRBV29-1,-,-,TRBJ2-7,TGCAGCGTTCTTGATATCGGGGGCGGTGTCTACGAGCAGTACTTC,CSVLDIGGGVYEQYF
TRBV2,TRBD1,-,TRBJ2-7,TGTGCCAGCATAAAGGACAGGGGGCCTATAGAGCAGTACTTC,CASIKDRGPIEQYF
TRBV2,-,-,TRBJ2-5,TGTGCCAGCGTCAAGACCGGAGAGACCCAGTACTTC,CASVKTGETQYF
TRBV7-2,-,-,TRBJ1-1,TGTGCCAGCAGCATAGGGGGGGGTAACACTGAAGCTTTCTTT,CASSIGGGNTEAFF
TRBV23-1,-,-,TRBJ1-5,TGCGCCAGCACCTGGGATCGGCAGGACAAACAGCCCCAGCATTTT,CASTWDRQDKQPQHF
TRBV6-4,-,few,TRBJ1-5,TGTGCCAGCAGTAATGGGGACAATCAGCCCCAGCATTTT,CASSNGDNQPQHF
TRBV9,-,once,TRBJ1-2,TGTGCCAGCAGCGTAGTCAGGGCCAGGGGCTACACCTTC,CASSVVRARGYTF
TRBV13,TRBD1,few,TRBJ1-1,TGTGCCAGCAGCAGCACCCCCGACAGGGACACTGAAGCTTTCTTT,CASSSTPDRDTEAFF
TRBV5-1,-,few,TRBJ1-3,TGCGCCAGCAGCTTTCAGAACACCATATATTTT,CASSFQNTIYF
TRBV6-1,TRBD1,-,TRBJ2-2,TGTGCCAGCAGTGGGACAGGGACCGGGGAGCTGTTTTTT,CASSGTGTGELFF
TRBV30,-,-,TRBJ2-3,TGTGCCTGGAGTCTAGTCATCACAGATACGCAGTATTTT,CAWSLVITDTQYF
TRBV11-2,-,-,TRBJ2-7,TGTGCCAGCAGCTTAGACGCAGGGGCACTCTACGAGCAGTACTTC,CASSLDAGALYEQYF
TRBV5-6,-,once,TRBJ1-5,TGTGCCAGCAGCTTGGGGACGGGGCCCCAGCATTTT,CASSLGTGPQHF
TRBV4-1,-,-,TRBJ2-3,TGCGCCAGCAGCCAAGGGGAGCATAGTACAGATACGCAGTATTTT,CASSQGEHSTDTQYF
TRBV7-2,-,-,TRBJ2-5,TGTGCCAGCAGTTCAGGAGGGGGTCGAGAGACCCAGTACTTC,CASSSGGGRETQYF
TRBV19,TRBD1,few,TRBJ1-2,TGTGCCAGTAGCGCGGGACAGGGGCCCTATGGCTACACCTTC,CASSAGQGPYGYTF
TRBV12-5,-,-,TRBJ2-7,TGTGCTACTTCAGGAGCTTCCTACGAGCAGTACTTC,CATSGASYEQYF
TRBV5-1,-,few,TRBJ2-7,TGCGCCAGCAGCGAGGACAGATGGGGAGGAGAGCAGTACTTC,CASSEDRWGGEQYF
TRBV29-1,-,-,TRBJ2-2,TGCAGCGCCGAGGGCACCGGGGAGCTGTTTTTT,CSAEGTGELFF
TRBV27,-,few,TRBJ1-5,TGTGCCAGCAGTTTGATCTACCGCGGCAATCAGCCCCAGCATTTT,CASSLIYRGNQPQHF
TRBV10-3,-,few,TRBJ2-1,TGTGCCATCAGTGAGTCGGGGCAGACAAACAATGAGCAGTTCTTC,CAISESGQTNNEQFF
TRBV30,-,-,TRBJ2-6,TGTGCCTGGGCAGGCCAATCCGCCTCTGGGGCCAACGTCCTGACTTTC,CAWAGQSASGANVLTF
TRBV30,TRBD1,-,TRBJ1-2,TGTGCCTGGTCTGGGACAGGGGATGGCTACACCTTC,CAWSGTGDGYTF
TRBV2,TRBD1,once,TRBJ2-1,TGTGCCAGCAAGTCCAGACAGGGGAAAGACAATGAGCAGTTCTTC,CASKSRQGKDNEQFF
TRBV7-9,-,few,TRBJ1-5,TGTGCCAGCAGCCCCCCGGGTGGCAGCAACAATCAGCCCCAGCATTTT,CASSPPGGSNNQPQHF
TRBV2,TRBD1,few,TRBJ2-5,TGTGCCAGCAGTGGTCGCCCGGGACAGCAAGAGACCCAGTACTTC,CASSGRPGQQETQYF